This entry features one TCR beta chain sequence. No antigen is known for it. There are no base qualities to consult, and no much larger clone falls within one base. There are 14 amino acids in the CDR3, from cysteine to phenylalanine inclusive. CDR3 DNA is the only sequence kept; it has 42 bases, read in frame from the first base. CDR1 and CDR2, looked up from the germline V gene (reference sequence), are GTSNPN and SVGIG. Trimming takes 3 bases off V and 12 bases off J; junction bases not matched to a gene: 8. The sample belongs to a study of human versus mouse CDR3 diversity and MHC coevolution (dated by TCRdb to about 2017). For context, the study as a whole: According to reports, the immunoSEQ assay can detect one in 200,000 T cells and keeps multiplex PCR amplification bias to a minimum. Valid reads per sample ranged from roughly 5.5 x 10^6 to 1.7 x 10^7 across mouse and human samples. Human naive CD4 T cell repertoires were used as a reference for TCR selection on multiple MHC II alleles and were compared with human-TCR-locus transgenic mice carrying single MHC II. Three healthy volunteer blood donors made up the human cohort, with one aged 30 to 40, one aged 40 to 49 and one aged 60 to 70 at collection.

What the authors observed across the whole study: Among all the groups compared, the lowest clonal inequality scores came from two of the three human donors. According to iCHAO1 estimates, humans had the largest TCR beta repertoire, 1.5 million to 2 million clonotypes, which was attributed likely to selection by multiple MHC II molecules. On average, humans had more CDR3 deletions and insertions than mice, indicating greater exonuclease and TdT activity. Because human T cells were selected on 6 or 7 MHC II alleles, repertoire diversity was not considered directly comparable between humans and mice.

Naive CD4 T cells, defined as CD45RO-negative and CD62L-positive, were isolated from PBMCs by fluorescence-activated cell sorting. Each donor gave approximately 50 ml of fresh peripheral blood, from which PBMCs were isolated by Ficoll density centrifugation. All samples were sorted on a FACSAria III instrument and reached purity above 95%. The QIAGEN blood and tissue kit was used to extract genomic DNA from sorted cells, and the DNA was quantified on a NanoDrop 1000. The immunoSEQ platform deep sequenced and quantified TCR alpha and beta chains by multiplex PCR of genomic DNA. Per the original workflow: TCR sequences were annotated using IMGT gene and region definitions. Out-of-frame rearrangements were taken as a proxy for the preselection repertoire and were compared with in-frame clonotypes. To estimate repertoire size, the study used the iCHAO1 estimator that comes with the immunoSEQ platform. A Gini index based on the Lorenz curve was applied to in-frame amino acid clonotypes to measure clonal inequality. The intersect function of the R package tcR was used to count shared clonotypes, and the Jaccard index was used to score similarity. The R prcomp function was used without normalization to run principal component analysis of V, J and V-J usage frequencies. This is the immuneACCESS table as TCRdb keeps it, with only in-frame sequences that have V and J called. A part of the clones is gone; compared with another copy, unresolved V genes explain less than half, and the rest is unexplained. V, J and clone size reflect that table, while D and trimming were determined from the DNA. This sample holds about 83,000 clones; 80% to 95% were observed only once. Over 0.12% of the sample lies in the top ten.

The chain couples TRBV30 to TRBJ2-1; 13 central bases correspond to TRBD2. The specimen sequenced was naive CD4+ T cells from blood. In the paper's terms, the cell subset or site label means: CD45RO-negative CD62L-positive naive CD4 T cells. The TCR was taken from a person aged 30 to 69 in good health. The DNA is TGTGCCTGGAGACTAGCGGGGGGGGTCCCGTGGCAGTTCTTC. The translation is CAWRLAGGVPWQFF.